This T cell receptor beta chain derives from a study of T cell responses to AZD1222 COVID-19 vaccine. This table comes from immunoSEQ multiplex PCR, and its TCRdb copy is limited to in-frame clones, with some not included. The sample has 130,000 or so clones, 80% to 90% seen once. Per the germline V gene, CDR1 is WSHSY and CDR2 is SAAADI. The CDR3 has 13 residues. V lost 7 bases to trimming and J lost 0 bases, with 4 bases between them. J is TRBJ2-6 and V is TRBV10-2; the D is unclear. This sequence was found in an adult in good health. The sequencing here drew on peripheral blood, taken on day 0 of AZD1222 vaccination. The CDR3 loop reads CASTGSGANVLTF. In nucleotides, the CDR3 is TGCGCCAGCACCGGCTCTGGGGCCAACGTCCTGACTTTC.